Below, one TCR beta chain is given with its context. The germline V gene has CDR1 MNHEY and CDR2 SVGEGT. There are 16 residues in the CDR3. This specimen belongs to a study of monozygotic twins with inflammatory bowel disease. The quantity of total RNA per TCR library was approximately 3.5 ug. Eight distinct reactions (per sample) were used to make the cDNA. TCRdb reprocessed the 5' RACE reads, with one entry per CDR3 protein and no DNA. Here the sample table reports around 370,000 distinct CDR3 sequences. The chain joins TRBV6-2 or TRBV6-3 to TRBJ2-1; TCRdb's D gene call, TRBD2, goes unchecked for lack of DNA. Sequenced sample: blood. This clonotype was sampled from a human donor with ulcerative colitis or Crohn's disease, or a healthy co-twin of an affected twin (not recorded which). The CDR3 loop is CASSQITSGAYNEQFF.